Below, 25 T cell receptor beta chains from the same sample are listed, as sequenced in a study of CD8 T cells in Susac syndrome. Random hexamers were used to reverse transcribe the RNA input (0.5 to 1 ug). MiXCR, applied by TCRdb to the immunoSEQ multiplex PCR reads, yields one record per CDR3 protein. The repertoire consists of roughly 180,000 distinct CDR3 sequences, with about 95% occurring once and the leading ten covering about 0.1%. The sequencing input was CD4+ T cells from PBMCs. The receptors originated from a human donor in good health.

The chain joins TRBV4-3 to TRBJ2-1; 11 bases are a match to TRBD2. The CDR3 contains 13 residues. Germline V gene data show CDR1 as LGHNA and CDR2 as YSLEER. Losses at the gene ends were 1 base for V and 13 bases for J; bases not matched to a gene: 3. CDR3 region: CASSQVTSGKQFF. The DNA of the CDR3 is TGCGCCAGCAGCCAAGTGACTAGCGGGAAACAGTTCTTC.

The J gene is TRBJ2-1, the V gene TRBV20-1; 11 positions agree with TRBD2. The CDR3 runs 13 residues. Trimming took 6 bases from V and 7 from J; bases not matched to a gene: 5. Per the germline V gene, CDR1 is DFQATT and CDR2 is SNEGSKA (reference sequence). CDR3 loop: CSAAGLAVNEQFF. The CDR3 coding sequence is TGCAGTGCCGCGGGACTAGCGGTGAATGAGCAGTTCTTC.

V and J are TRBV6-5 and TRBJ2-7, with 8 bases lining up with TRBD1. The CDR3 runs 14 residues. V trimming: 0 bases; J trimming: 5 bases; junction bases outside the gene matches: 3. In germline, CDR1 is MNHEY, CDR2 SVGAGI. The CDR3 spells CASSYSGQANEQYF. In nucleotides, the CDR3 is TGTGCCAGCAGTTACTCGGGACAGGCCAACGAGCAGTACTTC.

The table lists this clonotype with a count of one. The rearrangement links TRBV2 to TRBJ1-4; D not certain. With 6 bases removed from V and 0 bases from J, the gap between germline ends came to 14 bases. This CDR3 is 16 amino acids long. Looked up from germline, CDR1 is SNHLY and CDR2 is FYNNEI. The CDR3 coding sequence is TGTGCCAGCAGCCGCCGTCCCTCCTCAACTAATGAAAAACTGTTTTTT. It is translated as CASSRRPSSTNEKLFF.

The chain recombines TRBV7-3 with TRBJ2-1, with unresolved D. CDR1 and CDR2 from the germline V gene are SGHTA and FQGTGA. V lost 3 bases to trimming and J lost 4 bases, with 10 bases between them. The CDR3 is 14 residues long. The CDR3 here is CASSLGSIYNEQFF. DNA for the CDR3: TGTGCCAGCAGCTTGGGTAGCATTTACAATGAGCAGTTCTTC.

This clonotype was detected once. The chain carries TRBV6-2 or TRBV6-3 and TRBJ2-1; 10 nucleotides align to TRBD1. This CDR3 has 14 residues. V was pared by 7 bases and J by 7 bases, with 7 bases of the junction left unmatched. Germline lookup yields CDR1 MNHEY and CDR2 SVGEGT. The CDR3: CASIDRDRGNEQFF. The CDR3, as DNA: TGTGCCAGCATTGATAGGGACAGGGGAAATGAGCAGTTCTTC.

The chain recombines TRBV18 with TRBJ2-7; TRBD2 matches at 9 bases. Germline values: CDR1 KGHSH, CDR2 LQKENI. Trimming at V came to 4 bases and at J to 2 bases, leaving 9 bases not matched to a gene. This CDR3 has 16 amino acids. The CDR3 is CASSRTIAGDPYEQYF. The CDR3 DNA sequence: TGTGCCAGCTCACGTACAATAGCGGGAGATCCCTACGAGCAGTACTTC.

About this clonotype: The junction and the germline gene differ at one end; a read error may be behind it. This chain joins TRBV29-1 and TRBJ1-2, with unresolved D. CDR1 is SQVTM, CDR2 ANQGSEA, per germline. The CDR3 loop spans 15 amino acids. The CDR3, as DNA: TGCAGCGTTGAAGGTTTTCGGCAGCTTAACTATGGCTACACCTTT. Its protein product is CSVEGFRQLNYGYTF.

The chain links TRBV6-5 to TRBJ2-1, with TRBD2 matching 14 bases. From germline, CDR1 is MNHEY and CDR2 SVGAGI. The CDR3 has 17 residues. V lost 5 bases, J lost 7 bases, and 10 bases stayed unmatched. The CDR3 DNA reads TGTGCCAGCAGTAACATCGGACTAGCGGGAGGATCTAATGAGCAGTTCTTC. Translated, it gives CASSNIGLAGGSNEQFF.

J is TRBJ2-7 and V is TRBV14, with 7 bases matching TRBD2. Germline V gives CDR1 SGHDN, CDR2 FVKESK. V lost 0 bases to trimming and J lost 3 bases; unmatched junction nucleotides: 2. The CDR3 consists of 14 residues. Here the CDR3 reads CASSQDRGGYEQYF. As DNA, the CDR3 is TGTGCCAGCAGCCAAGATCGCGGGGGCTACGAGCAGTACTTC.

The rearrangement links TRBV4-3 to TRBJ2-7; 7 bases agree with TRBD2. The germline V gene encodes CDR1 LGHNA and CDR2 YSLEER. The CDR3 length is 16 residues. V was clipped by 0 bases and J by 1 base; unmatched bases: 6. The CDR3 DNA follows: TGCGCCAGCAGCCAAGACGGAGGGAGGGTGTCCTACGAGCAGTACTTC. It encodes CASSQDGGRVSYEQYF.

V is TRBV28 and J is TRBJ1-1; D call uncertain. The V end was cut by 2 bases, the J end by 4 bases, with 8 bases between. Germline V gene lookup returns CDR1 MDHEN and CDR2 SYDVKM. The CDR3 is made up of 13 amino acids. The CDR3 DNA reads TGTGCCAGCAGTTTACGGGTTCCCACTGAAGCTTTCTTT. Amino acids: CASSLRVPTEAFF.

The chain is built from TRBV3-1 and TRBJ2-5; D is undetermined. Germline CDR1 is LGHDT and CDR2 is YNNKEL (reference sequence). The CDR3 loop spans 12 amino acids. V shed 3 bases and J shed 7 bases, with 9 bases lying between them. The DNA for the CDR3 is TGTGCCAGCAGCCAGGCTCTCCGGACCCAGTACTTC. Translating it yields CASSQALRTQYF.

This chain uses TRBV30 with TRBJ2-3; TRBD2 matches at 8 bases. Germline lookup yields CDR1 GTSNPN and CDR2 SVGIG (reference sequence). The CDR3 runs 13 residues. The ends lost 5 bases at V and 0 bases at J; junction bases unmatched: 1. The CDR3 region is CAWASGSTDTQYF. The DNA for the CDR3 is TGTGCCTGGGCTAGCGGGAGCACAGATACGCAGTATTTT.

The CDR3 DNA reads TGTGCCAGCAGCCGAGGGGACAGGGAAACCTACGAGCAGTACTTC. Its translation is CASSRGDRETYEQYF. The rearrangement joins TRBV7-2 to TRBJ2-7, with 9 bases lining up with TRBD1. Germline CDR1 reads SGHTA; CDR2 reads FQGNSA. V dropped 5 bases and J dropped 2; count of bases not matched to a gene: 7. CDR3 length equals 15 residues.

V is TRBV28 and J is TRBJ2-3; D gene uncertain. Trimming removed 6 bases at V and 8 bases at J, with 12 bases between. Germline loops: CDR1 MDHEN, CDR2 SYDVKM. This CDR3 contains 12 residues. The CDR3 DNA reads TGTGCCAGCAGCCGACCGGCCGGTACGCAGTATTTT. Translation: CASSRPAGTQYF.

The chain recombines TRBV18 with TRBJ1-5; 7 bases align to TRBD1. The CDR3 length is 14 residues. The trim removed 4 bases at V and 5 bases at J, leaving 5 bases unmatched. From germline, CDR1 is KGHSH and CDR2 LQKENI. The CDR3 bases are TGTGCCAGCTCACTAGGGGGCGGCGATCAGCCCCAGCATTTT. Amino acids: CASSLGGGDQPQHF.

This chain connects TRBV29-1 to TRBJ2-3, with TRBD1 matching 7 bases. Germline-derived CDR1 and CDR2 are SQVTM and ANQGSEA. V was clipped by 4 bases and J by 3 bases; unmatched bases: 7. CDR3 length: 14 amino acids. CDR3: CSVVRQGITDTQYF. The CDR3 DNA reads TGCAGCGTTGTCAGACAGGGTATAACAGATACGCAGTATTTT.

The V gene is TRBV15, the J gene TRBJ2-1; D remains unclear. V was cut by 3 bases and J by 5 bases, with 5 bases left in between. The CDR3 is made up of 12 amino acids. Germline CDR1 reads LNHNV; CDR2 reads YYDKDF (reference sequence). The CDR3 loop reads CATSRLNNEQFF. CDR3 DNA sequence: TGTGCCACCAGCAGGCTAAACAATGAGCAGTTCTTC. Using reference TRBV15 and TRBJ2-1 for the parts outside the CDR3, the full variable domain is DAMVIQNPRYQVTQFGKPVTLSCSQTLNHNVMYWYQQKSSQAPKLLFHYYDKDFNNEADTPDNFQSRRPNTSFCFLDIRSPGLGDTAMYLCATSRLNNEQFFGPGTRLTVL.

The chain combines TRBV4-2 with TRBJ2-5; TRBD2 might be the D (6 bases). Trimming left V 6 bases short and J 5 bases short, with 19 bases between. From germline, CDR1 is LGHNA and CDR2 YNFKEQ. The CDR3 has 15 amino acids. The CDR3 DNA reads as TGTGCCAGCAGTCCCGGGGTCAGGGCGGGGGAGACCCAGTACTTC. Translation gives CASSPGVRAGETQYF.

This chain uses TRBV27 with TRBJ1-5; D ambiguous. Germline V lookup: CDR1 MNHEY, CDR2 SMNVEV (reference sequence). The CDR3 loop spans 11 amino acids. V was trimmed by 9 bases and J by 6 bases, leaving 9 bases between them. The CDR3 loop is CASGVSQPQHF. CDR3 DNA: TGTGCCAGTGGTGTGAGTCAGCCCCAGCATTTT.

The J gene is TRBJ2-5, the V gene TRBV6-5, with a possible D match to TRBD2 (6 bases). The CDR3 is made up of 13 amino acids. Looked up from germline, CDR1 is MNHEY and CDR2 is SVGAGI. The V end lost 2 bases, the J end lost 5 bases, and 9 bases lay between the germline ends. CDR3 nucleotide sequence: TGTGCCAGCAGTTACATGGGGAGGGAGACCCAGTACTTC. Translated, it gives CASSYMGRETQYF.

The chain is built from TRBV18 and TRBJ2-7; unclear D gene. V lost 0 bases and J 0 bases, leaving 3 bases between the germline ends. This CDR3 contains 13 residues. Per germline, CDR1 KGHSH and CDR2 LQKENI. This chain's CDR3 is CASSPPYSYEQYF. CDR3 coding DNA: TGTGCCAGCTCACCACCGTACTCCTACGAGCAGTACTTC.

This sequence joins TRBV28 and TRBJ2-5; 7 bases line up with TRBD1. The trim removed 3 bases at V and 5 bases at J, leaving 6 bases unmatched. CDR1 is MDHEN and CDR2 is SYDVKM in the germline V gene. CDR3 length: 14 amino acids. The DNA for the CDR3 is TGTGCCAGCAGTTTCGACCAGGGGGTGGAGACCCAGTACTTC. Translated: CASSFDQGVETQYF.

Written as DNA, the CDR3 is TGCGCCAGCGCCACACAGGGGGTGGAAACTGAAGCTTTCTTT. It yields the protein CASATQGVETEAFF. This rearrangement joins TRBV5-1 to TRBJ1-1; 8 bases line up with TRBD1. V shed 7 bases and J 5 bases; nucleotides not matched to a gene: 10. Germline CDR1 reads SGHRS; CDR2 reads YFSETQ. This CDR3 is 14 amino acids long. The full variable domain, completed using reference TRBV5-1 and TRBJ1-1, is KAGVTQTPRYLIKTRGQQVTLSCSPISGHRSVSWYQQTPGQGLQFLFEYFSETQRNKGNFPGRFSGRQFSNSRSEMNVSTLELGDSALYLCASATQGVETEAFFGQGTRLTVV.